The sequence of this TCR beta chain was determined in a study of post-analysis software for immune sequencing data (dated by TCRdb to the mid-2010s). Broadly, across the study: The recorded disease courses included relapsing-remitting, secondary progressive and progressive-relapsing multiple sclerosis, and some patients had no subtype annotation. The patient repertoires were compared against 10 to 12 previously published healthy control repertoires obtained from donors aged 6 to 25 years. A subset of samples was prepared in parallel using single-end sample barcoding, then pooled and co-amplified after Illumina adapter ligation.

The CDR3 has 14 amino acids, counting the end cysteine and phenylalanine. Just the 42-base CDR3 DNA is kept, in frame starting at base 1. Clipping removes 1 base from V and 3 bases from J, with 3 as the unmatched junction base count. CDR1 is given as DFQATT and CDR2 as SNEGSKA, both from the germline V gene (reference sequence). Library creation used PCR. Sequencing took place on an Illumina HiSeq 2500. Unique molecular identifiers were incorporated into TCR beta cDNA libraries to reduce PCR and sequencing biases. Roughly 500,000 cDNA molecules were obtained for every 1 to 10 million input T cells, so each molecule roughly corresponded to one T cell. The patient libraries were prepared and sequenced with the same protocol used for the earlier healthy control dataset. Samples belonging to the same batch were prepared together, multiplexed and sequenced on a shared HiSeq lane. Turning to the authors' computational methods: Raw barcoded reads were processed with MIGEC, and single-read molecular identifier groups were discarded before consensus assembly and CDR3 extraction. VDJtools was used for post-analysis of the clonotype tables, and diversity was normalized by down-sampling every dataset to the size of the smallest sample. Repertoire overlap clustering matched CDR3 amino acid but not nucleotide sequences to correct batch-related cross-sample contamination. TCRdb itself trimmed the public reads at Q25 with fastp, ran MiXCR and retained productive beta chains. Each CDR3 protein appears once, grouped with its most common genes and DNA. In this record, the V and J calls reflect TCRdb's handling and not the investigators' own analysis. In all, the sample holds roughly 650,000 distinct CDR3 sequences, and 55% to 60% of those were seen once. The top ten hold approximately 10% of the sample.

Broader findings and caveats from the paper: Direct clustering with F measure showed strong co-clustering of samples prepared in the same batch, prompting a batch-effect correction. The control group was slightly older than the multiple sclerosis patient group. Significantly lower normalized Chao1 diversity was found in multiple sclerosis patients than in controls, suggesting substantial peripheral T-cell clonal expansion. Significantly higher frequencies in patients than in controls were found for roughly 5 TRBV segments, including TRBV5-6, TRBV5-1 and TRBV20-1.

This clonotype occurred a few times. Its cognate antigen has yet to be identified. No base quality information exists; no much larger clone differs at one position. To demonstrate the VDJtools post-analysis software, the study profiled TCR beta repertoires from the peripheral blood of about a dozen young patients with multiple sclerosis. The patients with multiple sclerosis were children and adolescents between about 6 and 15 years of age. This chain joins TRBV20-1 to TRBJ2-1; TRBD2 aligns with 7 central bases. The receptor was derived from a girl between 2 and 10 years old with multiple sclerosis. The sample was blood. The CDR3 amino acid sequence is: CSARGQRGYNEQFF. At the DNA level, the sequence is TGCAGTGCTAGAGGGCAGCGGGGCTACAATGAGCAGTTCTTC.